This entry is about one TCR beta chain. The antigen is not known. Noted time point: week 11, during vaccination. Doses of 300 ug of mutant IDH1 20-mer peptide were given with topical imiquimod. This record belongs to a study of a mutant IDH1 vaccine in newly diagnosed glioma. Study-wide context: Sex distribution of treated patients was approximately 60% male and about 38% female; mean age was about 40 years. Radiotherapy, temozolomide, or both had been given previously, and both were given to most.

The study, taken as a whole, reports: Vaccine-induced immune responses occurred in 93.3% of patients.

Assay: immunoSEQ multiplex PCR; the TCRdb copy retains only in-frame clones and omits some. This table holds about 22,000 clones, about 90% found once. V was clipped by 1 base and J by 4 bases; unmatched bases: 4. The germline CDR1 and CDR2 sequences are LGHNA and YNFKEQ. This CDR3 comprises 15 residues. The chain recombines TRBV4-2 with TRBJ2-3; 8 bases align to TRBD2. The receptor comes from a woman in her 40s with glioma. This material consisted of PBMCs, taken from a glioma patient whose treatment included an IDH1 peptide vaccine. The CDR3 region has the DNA TGTGCCAGCAGCCAAGGTGTCGGGGGGGCAGATACGCAGTATTTT. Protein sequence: CASSQGVGGADTQYF.